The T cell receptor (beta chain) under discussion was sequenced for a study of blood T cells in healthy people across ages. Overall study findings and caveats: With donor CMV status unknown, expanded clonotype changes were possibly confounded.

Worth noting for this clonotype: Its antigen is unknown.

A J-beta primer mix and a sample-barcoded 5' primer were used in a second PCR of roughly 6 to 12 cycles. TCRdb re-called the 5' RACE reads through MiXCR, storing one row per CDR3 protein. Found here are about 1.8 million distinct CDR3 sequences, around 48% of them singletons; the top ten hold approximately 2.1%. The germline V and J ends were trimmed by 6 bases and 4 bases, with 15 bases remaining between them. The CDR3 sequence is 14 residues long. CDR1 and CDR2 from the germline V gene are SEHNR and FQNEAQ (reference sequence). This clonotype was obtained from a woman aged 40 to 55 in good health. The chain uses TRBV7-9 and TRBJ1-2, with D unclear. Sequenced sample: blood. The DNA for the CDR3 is TGTGCCAGCAGACCGGGTCAGGAGGGCTATGGCTACACCTTC. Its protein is CASRPGQEGYGYTF. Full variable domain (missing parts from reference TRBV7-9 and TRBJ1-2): DTGVSQNPRHKITKRGQNVTFRCDPISEHNRLYWYRQTLGQGPEFLTYFQNEAQLEKSRLLSDRFSAERPKGSFSTLEIQRTEQGDSAMYLCASRPGQEGYGYTFGSGTRLTVV.